The clone carrying this T cell receptor (beta chain) showed up many times. Construction of the TCR beta libraries employed iRepertoire HTBI primers in conjunction with Arm-PCR of CDR3 regions. TCRdb re-derived calls from the multiplex PCR reads in MiXCR, one entry per CDR3 protein. The table has 520,000 or so distinct CDR3 sequences, around 12% seen once; the top ten hold roughly 9.3%. This record belongs to a study of regulatory T cells in long-lasting Graves disease. Germline V gene sequence: CDR1 SNHLY, CDR2 FYNNEI. CDR3 size: 14 residues. V gave up 5 bases and J gave up 2 bases, with 11 bases separating them. Described time point: newly diagnosed GD, antithyroid drugs for less than 3 months. Extracted RNA from PBMCs served as the source of the TCR library. This same sample was also taken into another study, of T cells in Graves' hyperthyroidism and ophthalmopathy.

The sample consisted of peripheral blood mononuclear cells (PBMCs), taken at new diagnosis, from a patient treated with antithyroid drugs. This receptor was obtained from a woman aged 25-40 years with Graves disease. The gene calls are TRBV2 and TRBJ2-3, with D uncertain. DNA of the CDR3: TGTGCCAGCAGTTTCCTTACTGCCACAGATACGCAGTATTTT. Encoded protein: CASSFLTATDTQYF.